The 15 T cell receptor beta chains in this list originate from one sample, sequenced in a study of PD-1 blockade in classical Hodgkin lymphoma. This sample's time point: newly diagnosed, previously untreated cHL patient sample. Sequencing used immunoSEQ multiplex PCR; TCRdb keeps in-frame clones, though not all of them. The sample records about 16,000 clones, more than 80% being singletons. The sequenced sample was peripheral blood mononuclear cells (PBMCs). All receptors come from a human donor with classical Hodgkin lymphoma.

The CDR3 sequence is CSVAGLGYEQYF. The CDR3 bases are TGCAGCGTGGCCGGACTAGGCTACGAGCAGTACTTC. V is TRBV29-1 and J is TRBJ2-7; TRBD2 aligns across 7 bases. From germline, CDR1 is SQVTM and CDR2 ANQGSEA. The CDR3 is made up of 12 amino acids. The trim removed 6 bases at V and 3 bases at J, leaving 5 bases unmatched.

Here the CDR3 DNA reads TGTGCCAGCAGTTTACAGTTCCGGGGGAGACGTGGGACTGAAGCTTTCTTT. Protein sequence: CASSLQFRGRRGTEAFF. The J gene is TRBJ1-1, the V gene TRBV27, with D tentatively TRBD1 (5 bases). V lost 2 bases to trimming and J lost 5 bases, with 21 bases between them. The germline gives CDR1 MNHEY, CDR2 SMNVEV (reference sequence). This CDR3 region has 17 residues.

V gene TRBV29-1 combines with J gene TRBJ2-7; possibly TRBD2 for D (6 bases). V lost 1 base to trimming and J lost 0 bases, with 7 bases between them. CDR3 length: 13 residues. Looked up from germline, CDR1 is SQVTM and CDR2 is ANQGSEA. CDR3 DNA sequence: TGCAGCGTTGAAGGGGAGGCCTCCTACGAGCAGTACTTC. Protein product: CSVEGEASYEQYF.

The genes are TRBV18 and TRBJ2-7; 10 bases are shared with TRBD2. The CDR3 runs 16 residues. J was trimmed by 7 bases and V by 5 bases; bases with no gene match: 14. Germline CDR1 KGHSH, CDR2 LQKENI. The CDR3 region has the DNA TGTGCCAGCTCAACGCAAGGACTAGCGGCTTTGTGGGAGCAGTACTTC. Translation gives CASSTQGLAALWEQYF.

The V and J genes are TRBV30 and TRBJ1-1; D is uncertain. The germline CDR1 and CDR2 sequences are GTSNPN and SVGIG (reference sequence). The CDR3 sequence is 13 residues long. CDR3 sequence reads: CASQQTGNTEAFF. CDR3 coding DNA: TGTGCTTCACAGCAAACCGGGAACACTGAAGCTTTCTTT.

V gene TRBV18 combines with J gene TRBJ1-1, with a tentative D call TRBD1 (5 bases). Germline CDR1 reads KGHSH; CDR2 reads LQKENI. This CDR3 is built from 14 residues. V was pared by 6 bases and J by 1 base, with 12 bases between. The CDR3 region is CASSGQQGNTEAFF. As DNA, the CDR3 is TGTGCCAGCTCGGGGCAGCAGGGGAACACTGAAGCTTTCTTT.

The chain has TRBV28 and TRBJ1-5; 10 bases fit TRBD1. CDR1 MDHEN and CDR2 SYDVKM come from the germline V gene. The CDR3 extends over 15 amino acids. J gave up 7 bases and V 10 bases, and 13 bases lay outside the gene matches. This chain's CDR3 is CATRERATGGQPQHF. Written as DNA, the CDR3 is TGTGCCACCCGCGAAAGGGCGACAGGGGGCCAGCCCCAGCATTTT.

This rearrangement joins TRBV28 to TRBJ2-6; no firm D call. The CDR3 runs to 15 residues. V dropped 3 bases and J dropped 0 bases, with 6 bases sitting between them. Germline loops: CDR1 MDHEN, CDR2 SYDVKM. Here the CDR3 DNA reads TGTGCCAGCAGTTTGGGAATCTCTGGGGCCAACGTCCTGACTTTC. Translating it yields CASSLGISGANVLTF.

V usage is TRBV5-6 and J usage is TRBJ2-3; D is possibly TRBD2 (6 bases). Trimming pared 0 bases from V and 1 base from J, leaving 9 bases between. CDR1 and CDR2 (germline): SGHDT, YYEEEE. This CDR3 region has 15 residues. The CDR3 reads CASSLVGGGTDTQYF. DNA of the CDR3: TGTGCCAGCAGCTTGGTGGGGGGAGGCACAGATACGCAGTATTTT.

V is TRBV15 and J is TRBJ2-3; the D gene is possibly TRBD2 (6 bases). V was shortened by 0 bases and J by 2 bases, with 12 bases between the two germline ends. The CDR3 runs to 16 residues. CDR1 LNHNV and CDR2 YYDKDF come from the germline V gene (reference sequence). The CDR3 loop is CATSRDSGSVTDTQYF. The CDR3 nucleotides read TGTGCCACCAGCAGAGATTCCGGGAGCGTCACAGATACGCAGTATTTT.

This sequence joins TRBV4-1 and TRBJ2-3; tentative D call: TRBD2 (6 bases). Germline CDR1 is MGHRA and CDR2 is YSYEKL. Between the trimmed V and J ends, which lost 0 bases and 0 bases, there was a span of 7 bases. This CDR3 comprises 15 residues. CDR3 sequence reads: CASSQESGSTDTQYF. The CDR3 nucleotides read TGCGCCAGCAGCCAAGAGAGCGGGAGCACAGATACGCAGTATTTT.

This rearrangement joins TRBV5-4 to TRBJ1-2; D gene ambiguous. V lost 0 bases and J 8 bases, leaving 11 bases between the germline ends. The CDR3 is 13 amino acids. The germline V gene has CDR1 SGHNT and CDR2 YYREEE (reference sequence). This CDR3 reads CASSLGRERGYTF. In DNA form, the CDR3 reads TGTGCCAGCAGCTTGGGCCGGGAGAGGGGCTACACCTTC.

V is TRBV11-2 and J is TRBJ2-2; TRBD1 matches 7 bases. The J segment lost 6 bases and the V segment lost 7 bases, leaving 11 bases of the junction unmatched. The CDR3 has 15 residues. The germline gives CDR1 SGHAT, CDR2 FQNNGV. CDR3 in DNA: TGTGCCAGCAATAAGGGGGCGGTCGTGGCCGGGGAGCTGTTTTTT. It yields the protein CASNKGAVVAGELFF.

The chain couples TRBV19 to TRBJ1-5; 8 bases align to TRBD1. The CDR3 contains 15 residues. Losses at the gene ends were 1 base for V and 7 bases for J; bases not matched to a gene: 6. The germline gives CDR1 LNHDA, CDR2 SQIVND (reference sequence). For the CDR3, the DNA is TGTGCCAGTAGTATAGCCCGACAGGGGACCCAGCCCCAGCATTTT. Translated: CASSIARQGTQPQHF.

The chain combines TRBV6-6 with TRBJ2-3; TRBD2 might be the D (7 bases). CDR3 length: 15 residues. V shed 8 bases and J shed 3 bases, with 18 bases lying between them. Germline CDR1 is MNHNY and CDR2 is SVGAGI (reference sequence). The CDR3 sequence: CASQGYRGGTDTQYF. For the CDR3, the DNA is TGTGCCAGCCAGGGATATAGGGGGGGTACAGATACGCAGTATTTT.